This TCR beta chain comes out of a study of shared clonotypes between healthy human individuals. Study background: Three plates were used per donor for CD4 naive, three for CD4 memory, two for CD8 naive and one for CD8 memory.

Study-level results: In this cohort, only blood was sampled, and tissue repertoires likely differ. Represented diversity (both genetic and exposure-history) was limited by the small number of donors.

Trimming at V came to 3 bases and at J to 7 bases, leaving 9 bases not matched to a gene. Germline values: CDR1 MDHEN, CDR2 SYDVKM. This CDR3 contains 16 residues. Profiling relied on immunoSEQ multiplex PCR, and the TCRdb table lists in-frame clones only, not all of them. The table has under 1,100,000 clones, roughly 74% seen once. Turning to this clone: No antigen is known for it.

The receptor's source is a man aged 18 to 29 in good health. Some clones in this sample may be carry-over from other donors' samples. This chain joins TRBV28 and TRBJ1-4; 9 nucleotides match TRBD1. The sample was memory CD4+ T cells from PBMCs. Subset denoted: CD45RA-negative fraction. The CDR3 here is CASSFGQGSISEKLFF. DNA for the CDR3: TGTGCCAGCAGTTTCGGACAGGGGAGTATTAGTGAAAAACTGTTTTTT. The whole variable domain, remainder taken from reference TRBV28 and TRBJ1-4, is DVKVTQSSRYLVKRTGEKVFLECVQDMDHENMFWYRQDPGLGLRLIYFSYDVKMKEKGDIPEGYSVSREKKERFSLILESASTNQTSMYLCASSFGQGSISEKLFFGSGTQLSVL.